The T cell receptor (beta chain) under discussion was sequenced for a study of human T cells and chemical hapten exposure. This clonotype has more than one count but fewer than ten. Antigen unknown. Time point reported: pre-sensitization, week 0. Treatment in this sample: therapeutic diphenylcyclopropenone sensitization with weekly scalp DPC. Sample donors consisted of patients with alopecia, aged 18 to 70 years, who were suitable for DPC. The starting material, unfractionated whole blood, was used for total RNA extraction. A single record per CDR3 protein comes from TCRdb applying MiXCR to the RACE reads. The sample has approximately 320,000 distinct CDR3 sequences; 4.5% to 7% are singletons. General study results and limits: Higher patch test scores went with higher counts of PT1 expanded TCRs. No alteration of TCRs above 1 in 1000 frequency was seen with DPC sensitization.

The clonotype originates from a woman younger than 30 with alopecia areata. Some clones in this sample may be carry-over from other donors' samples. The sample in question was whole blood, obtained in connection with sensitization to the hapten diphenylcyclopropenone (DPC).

CDR3: CASSPLRGEQYF. DNA of the CDR3: TGTGCCAGCAGCCCCCTCCGCGGAGAGCAGTACTTC. This sequence joins TRBV3-1 and TRBJ2-7; no definite D call. Germline loops: CDR1 LGHDT, CDR2 YNNKEL (reference sequence). Trimming took off 4 bases at V and 7 bases at J, with 11 bases between the two ends. The CDR3 contains 12 residues.